Listed below are T cell receptor beta chains from one sample, sequenced in a study of T cell clones after liver transplantation. Clones were sequenced by immunoSEQ multiplex PCR, and TCRdb holds only the in-frame ones, with some missing. The data contain fewer than 80,000 clones, around four fifths of them singletons. Sequences were derived from CD4+ T cells from blood, sampled around 50 months after liver transplant. These receptors came from a human patient who received a liver transplant. The graft donor may have contributed some T cells. CDR3s include the opening cysteine and the closing phenylalanine or tryptophan. Fields, in order: J gene, V gene, CDR3 length, D gene, CDR3 protein, CDR3 DNA. The D gene is left open where the match is weak.

>TRBJ2-7|TRBV9|15|TRBD1
CASSVGTGRSYEQYF
TGTGCCAGCAGCGTCGGGACAGGGCGGTCTTACGAGCAGTACTTC
>TRBJ2-1|TRBV5-4|17|TRBD2
CASSAGLAGGLENEQFF
TGTGCCAGCAGCGCCGGACTAGCGGGGGGCCTAGAGAATGAGCAGTTCTTC
>TRBJ1-2|TRBV7-2|13|NA
CASTPGGVDGYTF
TGTGCCAGCACCCCGGGTGGGGTGGATGGCTACACCTTC
>TRBJ2-7|TRBV6-6|15|TRBD1
CASSPSGTGTHEQYF
TGTGCCAGCAGTCCATCCGGGACAGGGACCCACGAGCAGTACTTC
>TRBJ2-5|TRBV5-5|13|NA
CASAGGARETQYF
TGTGCCAGCGCAGGGGGGGCTCGCGAGACCCAGTACTTC
>TRBJ1-1|TRBV21-1|18|NA
CASSKWKGGTVRNTEAFF
TGTGCCAGCAGCAAATGGAAAGGAGGGACAGTACGGAACACTGAAGCTTTCTTT
>TRBJ2-4|TRBV2|14|NA
CASSDRIAKNIQYF
TGTGCCAGCAGCGACAGGATCGCCAAAAACATTCAGTACTTC
>TRBJ2-2|TRBV6-5|11|NA
CASSNTGELFF
TGTGCCAGTTCGAACACCGGGGAGCTGTTTTTT
>TRBJ1-2|TRBV10-3|14|NA
CAISESEGIYGYTF
TGTGCCATCAGTGAGTCCGAGGGGATCTATGGCTACACCTTC
>TRBJ1-2|TRBV4-3|13|TRBD1
CASSQDQGAGYTF
TGCGCCAGCAGCCAAGATCAGGGGGCCGGCTACACCTTC
>TRBJ2-2|TRBV29-1|12|NA
CSVPDGTGELFF
TGCAGCGTACCCGACGGCACCGGGGAGCTGTTTTTT
>TRBJ2-1|TRBV4-2|16|NA
CASSQAVDWRGDEQFF
TGTGCCAGCAGCCAAGCCGTAGACTGGCGAGGCGATGAGCAGTTCTTC
>TRBJ2-7|TRBV27|13|NA
CASSPGNGYEQYF
TGTGCCAGCAGTCCCGGGAACGGCTACGAGCAGTACTTC
>TRBJ1-1|TRBV10-3|15|NA
CAISELTVLNTEAFF
TGTGCCATCAGTGAGTTGACAGTTCTTAACACTGAAGCTTTCTTT
>TRBJ2-2|TRBV18|15|NA
CASSPTSANTGELFF
TGTGCCAGCTCACCAACAAGCGCGAACACCGGGGAGCTGTTTTTT
>TRBJ2-3|TRBV5-1|13|NA
CASTQGFTDTQYF
TGCGCCAGTACACAGGGATTCACAGATACGCAGTATTTT
>TRBJ2-7|TRBV6-5|14|NA
CASSQNSGDYEQYF
TGTGCCAGCAGCCAAAATAGCGGAGACTACGAGCAGTACTTC